These 17 T cell receptor beta chains were all obtained from the same sample, sequenced in a study of blood T cell repertoires in COVID-19. Libraries were prepared by immunoSEQ multiplex PCR; TCRdb keeps only in-frame clonotypes and omits some of them. The sample shows 350,000 to 450,000 clones, 70% to 90% of them seen only once. Source material: PBMCs or T cells enriched from blood (not recorded which). These receptors came from a man aged 35 to 55 in a cohort exposed to, infected with or recovered from COVID-19 (not recorded which).

The chain recombines TRBV10-1 with TRBJ1-2; D is possibly TRBD1 (5 bases). The germline V and J ends were trimmed by 7 bases and 7 bases, with 22 bases remaining between them. Germline CDR1 WNHNN, CDR2 SYGVQD (reference sequence). This CDR3 has 15 residues. This CDR3 reads CASKTGWGPLIGYTF. The CDR3 nucleotides read TGCGCCAGCAAAACAGGTTGGGGTCCCCTTATTGGCTACACCTTC.

The chain combines TRBV4-2 with TRBJ1-5, with TRBD1 matching 7 bases. The trim removed 3 bases at V and 3 bases at J, leaving 8 bases unmatched. Germline V gene lookup returns CDR1 LGHNA and CDR2 YNFKEQ. The CDR3 loop spans 16 amino acids. The chain's CDR3 is CASSQNPGQPNQPQHF. The CDR3 coding sequence is TGTGCCAGCAGCCAGAACCCGGGACAGCCCAATCAGCCCCAGCATTTT.

The CDR3 here is CASSYRGQGAYGYTF. CDR3 DNA: TGTGCCAGCAGTTACAGGGGACAGGGGGCCTATGGCTACACCTTC. The chain recombines TRBV6-5 with TRBJ1-2, with 12 bases matching TRBD1. The germline V gene encodes CDR1 MNHEY and CDR2 SVGAGI. The trim removed 2 bases at V and 4 bases at J, leaving 2 bases unmatched. CDR3 length equals 15 residues.

This clone was counted only a few times. CDR3 in DNA: TGCGCCAGCAGCTTCCAGGTGCACCAAGAGACCCAGTACTTC. Its protein product is CASSFQVHQETQYF. V usage is TRBV5-1 and J usage is TRBJ2-5; D is unresolved. Germline V gene lookup returns CDR1 SGHRS and CDR2 YFSETQ. The CDR3 is 14 residues long. V was clipped by 2 bases and J by 0 bases, with 8 bases between them. Filled out from reference TRBV5-1 and TRBJ2-5, the complete variable domain reads KAGVTQTPRYLIKTRGQQVTLSCSPISGHRSVSWYQQTPGQGLQFLFEYFSETQRNKGNFPGRFSGRQFSNSRSEMNVSTLELGDSALYLCASSFQVHQETQYFGPGTRLLVL.

In DNA form, the CDR3 reads TGCGCCAGCAAATTAACAGGGCCGGGTCCCTACGAGCAGTACTTC. Translated: CASKLTGPGPYEQYF. The gene calls are TRBV10-2 and TRBJ2-7, with a possible D match to TRBD1 (6 bases). Germline V gene sequence: CDR1 WSHSY, CDR2 SAAADI. Trimming left V 7 bases short and J 2 bases short, with 18 bases between. The CDR3 is 15 amino acids.

The J gene is TRBJ2-3, the V gene TRBV27; 7 bases are a match to TRBD2. V lost 0 bases to trimming and J lost 2 bases; unmatched junction nucleotides: 8. Germline CDR1 MNHEY, CDR2 SMNVEV (reference sequence). CDR3 length equals 17 residues. CDR3 sequence (DNA): TGTGCCAGCAGTTTATCGTGGCTAGCGGACGACACAGATACGCAGTATTTT. Translating gives CASSLSWLADDTDTQYF.

This chain joins TRBV18 and TRBJ1-5; unclear D gene. The CDR3 contains 14 residues. CDR1 is KGHSH, CDR2 LQKENI, per germline. The V end lost 4 bases, the J end lost 5 bases, and 12 bases lay between the germline ends. CDR3 nucleotides: TGTGCCAGCTCACTAGAACAGAGGGATCAGCCCCAGCATTTT. Encoded protein: CASSLEQRDQPQHF. Variable domain in full (rest from reference TRBV18 and TRBJ1-5): NAGVMQNPRHLVRRRGQEARLRCSPMKGHSHVYWYRQLPEEGLKFMVYLQKENIIDESGMPKERFSAEFPKEGPSILRIQQVVRGDSAAYFCASSLEQRDQPQHFGDGTRLSIL.

This clone was recorded only once. The chain joins TRBV19 to TRBJ1-3, with D unclear. This CDR3 is built from 16 residues. Germline CDR1 is LNHDA and CDR2 is SQIVND (reference sequence). Trimming stripped 7 bases from V and 0 bases from J, with 16 bases between. CDR3 nucleotides: TGTGCCAGTACGCACCCCAGGAACTTCTCTGGAAACACCATATATTTT. Translated: CASTHPRNFSGNTIYF.

The J gene is TRBJ1-5, the V gene TRBV6-6; 8 bases line up with TRBD1. CDR1 is MNHNY and CDR2 is SVGAGI in the germline V gene (reference sequence). V lost 9 bases, J lost 0 bases, and 7 bases stayed unmatched. This CDR3 region has 15 residues. The CDR3 sequence is CASRQGSSSNQPQHF. The DNA for the CDR3 is TGTGCCAGTAGACAGGGGTCCTCTAGCAATCAGCCCCAGCATTTT.

V gene TRBV18 combines with J gene TRBJ1-1, with no clear D. The V gene lost 3 bases and the J gene lost 1 base, with 6 bases spanning the gap. CDR3 length: 13 residues. Per the germline V gene, CDR1 is KGHSH and CDR2 is LQKENI. The CDR3 nucleotides read TGTGCCAGCTCACCCCAGGAGAACACTGAAGCTTTCTTT. Amino acids: CASSPQENTEAFF.

The chain recombines TRBV28 with TRBJ1-4; D is perhaps TRBD1 (5 bases). The length of the CDR3 is 13 residues. The V and J ends lost 8 bases and 7 bases respectively, with 14 bases between them. The V gene's germline CDR1 is MDHEN and CDR2 SYDVKM. The CDR3 region has the DNA TGTGCCAGCGAAAGGGGAGGTCGTGAAAAACTGTTTTTT. It encodes CASERGGREKLFF.

This chain uses TRBV5-1 with TRBJ1-6; tentatively, D is TRBD1 (6 bases). The CDR3 runs to 15 residues. Germline V gene sequence: CDR1 SGHRS, CDR2 YFSETQ. With 3 bases removed from V and 6 bases from J, the gap between germline ends came to 13 bases. CDR3 DNA: TGCGCCAGCAGCTCCCAGGGGTTCCGTAATTCACCCCTCCACTTT. It specifies CASSSQGFRNSPLHF.

The V gene is TRBV5-1, the J gene TRBJ2-3; possible D gene TRBD2, 5 bases. The CDR3 sequence is 15 residues long. Germline V gene data show CDR1 as SGHRS and CDR2 as YFSETQ. Trimming cost V 4 bases and J 4 bases, with 16 bases left between them. The CDR3 is CASSLPLTSADTQYF. The CDR3 nucleotides read TGCGCCAGCAGCCTTCCTCTTACTAGTGCAGATACGCAGTATTTT.

V and J are TRBV7-2 and TRBJ2-7, with TRBD2 matching over 8 bases. The ends lost 3 bases at V and 7 bases at J; junction bases unmatched: 5. The CDR3 has 13 amino acids. Germline V CDR1 and CDR2: SGHTA, FQGNSA. As DNA, the CDR3 is TGTGCCAGCAGCTTCGGGGGGGCTCGGGAGCAGTACTTC. This gives the protein CASSFGGAREQYF. The variable domain in full, with the rest retrieved from reference TRBV7-2 and TRBJ2-7, is GAGVSQSPSNKVTEKGKDVELRCDPISGHTALYWYRQSLGQGLEFLIYFQGNSAPDKSGLPSDRFSAERTGGSVSTLTIQRTQQEDSAVYLCASSFGGAREQYFGPGTRLTVT.

This chain links TRBV18 with TRBJ1-6; D is uncertain. V lost 3 bases and J 2 bases, leaving 5 bases between the germline ends. Per germline, CDR1 KGHSH and CDR2 LQKENI. This CDR3 contains 14 residues. The CDR3 DNA reads TGTGCCAGCTCACCGGGCCCCTATAATTCACCCCTCCACTTT. Protein sequence: CASSPGPYNSPLHF.

The CDR3, as DNA: TGTGCCAGCTCACCTTACCCCCTAGCGGGAGGAGACAATGAGCAGTTCTTC. Encoded protein: CASSPYPLAGGDNEQFF. The chain uses TRBV18 and TRBJ2-1, with 11 nucleotides matching TRBD2. Germline CDR1 reads KGHSH; CDR2 reads LQKENI. The V segment lost 3 bases and the J segment 5 bases; nucleotides outside the gene matches: 9. The CDR3 is made up of 17 amino acids.

The genes are TRBV10-3 and TRBJ2-1, with TRBD2 matching 10 bases. The CDR3 runs to 15 residues. Per germline, CDR1 ENHRY and CDR2 SYGVKD. Trimming removed 6 bases from V and 5 bases from J; junction bases left unmatched: 7. The CDR3 coding sequence is TGTGCCATCAGGGTAGCGGGAGGACTCAACAATGAGCAGTTCTTC. This sequence encodes CAIRVAGGLNNEQFF.